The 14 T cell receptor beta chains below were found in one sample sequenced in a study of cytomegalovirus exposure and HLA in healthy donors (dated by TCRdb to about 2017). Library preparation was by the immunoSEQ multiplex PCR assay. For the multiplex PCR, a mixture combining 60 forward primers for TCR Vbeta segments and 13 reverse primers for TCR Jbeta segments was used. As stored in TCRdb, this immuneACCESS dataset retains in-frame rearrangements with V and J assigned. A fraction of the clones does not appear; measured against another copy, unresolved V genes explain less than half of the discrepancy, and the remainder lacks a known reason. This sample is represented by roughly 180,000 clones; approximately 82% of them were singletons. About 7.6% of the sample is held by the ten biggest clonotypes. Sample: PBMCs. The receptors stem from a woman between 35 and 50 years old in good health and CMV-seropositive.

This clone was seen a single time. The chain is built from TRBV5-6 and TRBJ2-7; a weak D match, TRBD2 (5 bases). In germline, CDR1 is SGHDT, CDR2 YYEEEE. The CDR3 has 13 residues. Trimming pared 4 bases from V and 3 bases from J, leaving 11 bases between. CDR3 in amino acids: CASSPGRVYEQYF. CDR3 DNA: TGTGCCAGCAGCCCCGGGCGGGTCTACGAGCAGTACTTC. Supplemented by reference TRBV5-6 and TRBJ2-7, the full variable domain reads DAGVTQSPTHLIKTRGQQVTLRCSPKSGHDTVSWYQQALGQGPQFIFQYYEEEERQRGNFPDRFSGHQFPNYSSELNVNALLLGDSALYLCASSPGRVYEQYFGPGTRLTVT.

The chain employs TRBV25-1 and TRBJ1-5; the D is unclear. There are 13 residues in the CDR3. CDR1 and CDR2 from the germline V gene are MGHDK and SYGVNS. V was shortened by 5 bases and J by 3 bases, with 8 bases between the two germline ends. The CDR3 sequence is CASSRGANQPQHF. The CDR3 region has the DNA TGTGCCAGCAGTCGGGGTGCCAATCAGCCCCAGCATTTT.

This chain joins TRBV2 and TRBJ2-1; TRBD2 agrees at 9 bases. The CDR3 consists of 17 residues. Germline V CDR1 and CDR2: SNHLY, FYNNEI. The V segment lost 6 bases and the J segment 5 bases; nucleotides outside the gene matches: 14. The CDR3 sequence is CASSTRTGLAGNNEQFF. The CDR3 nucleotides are TGTGCCAGCAGCACTAGGACTGGGCTAGCGGGGAACAATGAGCAGTTCTTC. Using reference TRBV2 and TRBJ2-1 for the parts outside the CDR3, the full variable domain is EPEVTQTPSHQVTQMGQEVILRCVPISNHLYFYWYRQILGQKVEFLVSFYNNEISEKSEIFDDQFSVERPDGSNFTLKIRSTKLEDSAMYFCASSTRTGLAGNNEQFFGPGTRLTVL.

The CDR3 protein is CASRSGTGGAKNIQYF. CDR3 sequence (DNA): TGTGCCAGCAGGTCCGGGACAGGGGGAGCCAAAAACATTCAGTACTTC. The rearrangement joins TRBV5-4 to TRBJ2-4; TRBD1 agrees at 11 bases. The trim removed 5 bases at V and 0 bases at J, leaving 4 bases unmatched. The CDR3 runs 16 residues. Germline loops: CDR1 SGHNT, CDR2 YYREEE (reference sequence).

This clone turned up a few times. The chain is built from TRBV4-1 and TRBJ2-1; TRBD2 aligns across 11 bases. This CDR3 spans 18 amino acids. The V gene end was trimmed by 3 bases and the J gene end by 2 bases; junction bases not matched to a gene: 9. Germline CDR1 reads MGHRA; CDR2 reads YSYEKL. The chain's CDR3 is CASSHRAGLAEPYNEQFF. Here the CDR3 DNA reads TGCGCCAGCAGCCACCGAGCGGGACTAGCGGAACCCTACAATGAGCAGTTCTTC.

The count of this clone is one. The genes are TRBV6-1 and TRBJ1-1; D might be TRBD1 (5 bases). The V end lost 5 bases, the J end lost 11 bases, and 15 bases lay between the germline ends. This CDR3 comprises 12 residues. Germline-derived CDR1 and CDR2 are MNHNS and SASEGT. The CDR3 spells CASSKDIAGAFF. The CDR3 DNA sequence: TGTGCCAGCAGTAAGGACATCGCTGGGGCTTTCTTT.

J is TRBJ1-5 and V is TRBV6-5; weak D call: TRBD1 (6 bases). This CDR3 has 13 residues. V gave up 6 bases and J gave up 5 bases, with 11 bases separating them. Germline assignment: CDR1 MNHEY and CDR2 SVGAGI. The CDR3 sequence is CASRGTRDQPQHF. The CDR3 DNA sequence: TGTGCCAGCAGGGGGACACGGGATCAGCCCCAGCATTTT.

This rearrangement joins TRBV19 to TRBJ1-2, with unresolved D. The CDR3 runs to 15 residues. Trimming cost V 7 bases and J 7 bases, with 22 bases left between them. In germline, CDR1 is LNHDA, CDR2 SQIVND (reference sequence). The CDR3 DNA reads TGTGCCAGTATGGCGTTAATGAGGGAAGGATGTGGCTACACCTTC. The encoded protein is CASMALMREGCGYTF.

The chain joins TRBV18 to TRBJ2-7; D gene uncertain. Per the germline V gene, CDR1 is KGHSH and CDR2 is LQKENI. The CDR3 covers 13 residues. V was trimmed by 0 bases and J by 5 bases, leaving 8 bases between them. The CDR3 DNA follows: TGTGCCAGCTCACCACCCAACCAGGACGAGCAGTACTTC. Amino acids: CASSPPNQDEQYF.

The CDR3 DNA reads as TGTGCCAGCAGCACAGGACTAGCGGAATACAATGAGCAGTTCTTC. It codes for CASSTGLAEYNEQFF. J is TRBJ2-1 and V is TRBV5-4; TRBD2 matches at 10 bases. CDR1 and CDR2 (germline): SGHNT, YYREEE (reference sequence). J lost 4 bases, V lost 4 bases, and 5 bases had no gene match. This CDR3 contains 15 residues.

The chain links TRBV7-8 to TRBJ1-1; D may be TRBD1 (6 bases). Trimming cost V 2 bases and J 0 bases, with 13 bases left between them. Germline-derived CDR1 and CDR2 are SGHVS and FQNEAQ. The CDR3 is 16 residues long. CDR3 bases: TGTGCCAGCAGCTTATGGGGGGGCGTCATGAACACTGAAGCTTTCTTT. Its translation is CASSLWGGVMNTEAFF.

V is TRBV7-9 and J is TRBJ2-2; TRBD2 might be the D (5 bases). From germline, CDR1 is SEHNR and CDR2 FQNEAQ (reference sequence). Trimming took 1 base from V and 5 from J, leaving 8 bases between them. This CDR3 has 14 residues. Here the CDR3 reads CASSLGGLTGELFF. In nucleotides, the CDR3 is TGTGCCAGCAGCTTAGGAGGGCTAACCGGGGAGCTGTTTTTT.

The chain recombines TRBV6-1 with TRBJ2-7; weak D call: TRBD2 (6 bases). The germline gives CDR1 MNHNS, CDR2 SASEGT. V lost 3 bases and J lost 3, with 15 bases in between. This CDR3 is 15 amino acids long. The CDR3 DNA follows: TGTGCCAGCAGTGACACCGGGACTGCTTTCTACGAGCAGTACTTC. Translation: CASSDTGTAFYEQYF.

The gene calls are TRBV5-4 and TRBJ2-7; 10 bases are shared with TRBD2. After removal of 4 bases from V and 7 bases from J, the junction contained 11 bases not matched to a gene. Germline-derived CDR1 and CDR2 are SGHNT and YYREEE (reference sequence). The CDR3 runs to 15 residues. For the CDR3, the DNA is TGTGCCAGCAGCCCCGGGGGGACTAGCGTTTGGGAGCAGTACTTC. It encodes CASSPGGTSVWEQYF.